This TCR beta chain was captured in a study of blood T cell repertoires in COVID-19. The overall study: Sources were T cells, B-cell-depleted T cells, or PBMCs; the material itself was cDNA or gDNA.

In the authors' methods: Scientists estimated how many nucleated cells there were by amplifying reference gene primers. Generated by immunoSEQ multiplex PCR, the TCRdb table keeps only in-frame clones and is missing some. The V and J calls and clone size were taken over from that table, and D and trimming were inferred from the DNA. The sample holds about 120,000 clones; about 83% are singletons and the top ten take under 4%. V lost 6 bases, J lost 10 bases, and 16 bases lay in between. Germline values: CDR1 MNHEY, CDR2 SVGAGI. This CDR3 spans 14 amino acids. The specimen sequenced was peripheral blood. The sequence came from a man in his 60s with acute or convalescent COVID-19. This chain links TRBV6-5 with TRBJ1-6; maybe TRBD1 (6 bases). The CDR3 coding sequence is TGTGCCAGCAGCCGACAGGCGATTGGGTCACCCCTCCACTTT. It yields the protein CASSRQAIGSPLHF.